What follows are 16 T cell receptor beta chains derived from one specimen sequenced in a study of T cell repertoires in cytomegalovirus infection. TCRdb recomputed calls from the reads with MiXCR, one row per CDR3 protein. Here the sample spans about 770,000 distinct CDR3 sequences, around 29% being singletons. Their target antigens are unknown. Specimen: cultured CD8+ T cells from PBMCs, collected from culture after CMV antigen stimulation. These receptor sequences come from a human donor in good health (CMV status not recorded). Some clones in this sample may be carry-over from other donors' samples.

A few counts support this clonotype. The chain has TRBV6-5 and TRBJ1-1; no definite D call. The CDR3 spans 14 residues. Germline V gene lookup returns CDR1 MNHEY and CDR2 SVGAGI. V was shortened by 10 bases and J by 2 bases, with 17 bases between the two germline ends. Here the CDR3 DNA reads TGTGCCACAGGACCGGGCATGGGAAACACTGAAGCTTTCTTT. It codes for CATGPGMGNTEAFF.

The chain has TRBV7-9 and TRBJ1-1; no clear D. V dropped 5 bases and J dropped 5 bases, with 12 bases sitting between them. The CDR3 consists of 13 residues. Germline-derived CDR1 and CDR2 are SEHNR and FQNEAQ (reference sequence). The CDR3 DNA follows: TGTGCCAGCAGCCCCGAGCTCTTAACTGAAGCTTTCTTT. It specifies CASSPELLTEAFF. The full variable domain, its missing parts supplied by reference TRBV7-9 and TRBJ1-1, is DTGVSQNPRHKITKRGQNVTFRCDPISEHNRLYWYRQTLGQGPEFLTYFQNEAQLEKSRLLSDRFSAERPKGSFSTLEIQRTEQGDSAMYLCASSPELLTEAFFGQGTRLTVV.

The chain combines TRBV24-1 with TRBJ2-1, with TRBD2 identical over 12 bases. Unmatched junction bases numbered 2, after V lost 4 bases and J lost 5 bases. The CDR3 consists of 15 residues. Germline V lookup: CDR1 KGHDR, CDR2 SFDVKD. The CDR3 nucleotides read TGTGCCACCAGTGACCCTAGCGGGGGGGACAATGAGCAGTTCTTC. It yields the protein CATSDPSGGDNEQFF.

J is TRBJ2-5 and V is TRBV13; TRBD2 agrees at 8 bases. CDR1 is PRHDT and CDR2 is FYEKMQ in the germline V gene (reference sequence). CDR3 length: 15 residues. Trimming removed 4 bases from V and 6 bases from J; junction bases left unmatched: 10. CDR3 amino acids: CASSSPRTSNKTQYF. Written as DNA, the CDR3 is TGTGCCAGCAGCTCTCCGAGGACTAGCAATAAGACCCAGTACTTC.

This clonotype was found a few times. V and J are TRBV7-9 and TRBJ1-1; unclear D gene. V dropped 5 bases and J dropped 3 bases, with 10 bases sitting between them. CDR3 length: 13 amino acids. The germline V gene encodes CDR1 SEHNR and CDR2 FQNEAQ (reference sequence). The CDR3 sequence is CASSQRGHTEAFF. For the CDR3, the DNA is TGTGCCAGCAGCCAACGTGGACACACTGAAGCTTTCTTT.

This clonotype ranks as medium-sized. The rearrangement uses TRBV15 and TRBJ2-3, with TRBD2 matching over 11 bases. This CDR3 is 20 amino acids long. V lost 4 bases and J lost 2; bases outside the gene matches: 17. Germline CDR1 is LNHNV and CDR2 is YYDKDF (reference sequence). The CDR3 spells CATSIQIRLAGPRDTDTQYF. In DNA, the CDR3 is TGTGCCACCAGCATCCAAATCCGACTAGCGGGGCCAAGGGACACAGATACGCAGTATTTT.

This chain connects TRBV20-1 to TRBJ2-7; D not certain. The CDR3 consists of 16 residues. Trimming cost V 0 bases and J 2 bases, with 17 bases left between them. CDR1 DFQATT and CDR2 SNEGSKA come from the germline V gene (reference sequence). CDR3 sequence (DNA): TGCAGTGCTAGAGATAGTTTGGCGCAGAGCCCCTACGAGCAGTACGTC. Residues: CSARDSLAQSPYEQYV.

This clonotype appeared a few times. This sequence joins TRBV2 and TRBJ1-1; D possibly corresponds to TRBD1 (6 bases). V lost 7 bases and J 5 bases, leaving 11 bases between the germline ends. Germline loops: CDR1 SNHLY, CDR2 FYNNEI. This CDR3 has 12 amino acids. The DNA of the CDR3 is TGTGCCAGCATTAACAGGGTAACTGAAGCTTTCTTT. Protein product: CASINRVTEAFF. Drawing the rest from reference TRBV2 and TRBJ1-1, the complete variable domain is EPEVTQTPSHQVTQMGQEVILRCVPISNHLYFYWYRQILGQKVEFLVSFYNNEISEKSEIFDDQFSVERPDGSNFTLKIRSTKLEDSAMYFCASINRVTEAFFGQGTRLTVV.

This clonotype turned up a few times. This sequence joins TRBV4-1 and TRBJ2-1; D gene unclear. The V end was cut by 1 base, the J end by 4 bases, with 8 bases between. Germline CDR1 MGHRA, CDR2 YSYEKL. This CDR3 region has 14 residues. CDR3: CASSQGGIYNEQFF. CDR3 in DNA: TGCGCCAGCAGCCAAGGTGGGATATACAATGAGCAGTTCTTC.

This clonotype was seen a few times. The chain has TRBV27 and TRBJ2-5, with D tentatively TRBD2 (5 bases). V was cut by 2 bases and J by 5 bases, with 15 bases left in between. The CDR3 runs 15 residues. Germline-derived CDR1 and CDR2 are MNHEY and SMNVEV (reference sequence). The CDR3 bases are TGTGCCAGCAGTTTACGCGGCGTGGGAGTGGAGACCCAGTACTTC. Its translation: CASSLRGVGVETQYF.

The chain employs TRBV10-2 and TRBJ1-5, with TRBD1 matching 12 bases. Germline CDR1 is WSHSY and CDR2 is SAAADI. Trimming took 3 bases from V and 7 from J; bases not matched to a gene: 10. This CDR3 is 17 amino acids long. The DNA for the CDR3 is TGCGCCAGCAGTGACCCGAGGGACAGGGGGCTACGACAGCCCCAGCATTTT. Amino acid sequence: CASSDPRDRGLRQPQHF.

V usage is TRBV6-6 and J usage is TRBJ1-1; 8 bases line up with TRBD1. CDR1 and CDR2 (germline): MNHNY, SVGAGI (reference sequence). Unmatched junction bases numbered 7, after V lost 2 bases and J lost 5 bases. This CDR3 is built from 15 residues. Here the CDR3 DNA reads TGTGCCAGCAGTTACGGGACAGGTCGGAAGACTGAAGCTTTCTTT. The encoded protein is CASSYGTGRKTEAFF.

This clonotype was detected only a few times. V usage is TRBV6-5 and J usage is TRBJ1-4, with D possibly matching TRBD1 (5 bases). Germline loops: CDR1 MNHEY, CDR2 SVGAGI. There are 15 residues in the CDR3. Trimming removed 0 bases at V and 6 bases at J, with 11 bases between. CDR3 DNA sequence: TGTGCCAGCAGTTACTCGGGGGTATTGGATGAAAAACTGTTTTTT. It specifies CASSYSGVLDEKLFF.

The V call is TRBV7-3, the J call TRBJ2-2; D not resolved. Germline CDR1 SGHTA, CDR2 FQGTGA. Trimming took off 5 bases at V and 6 bases at J, with 7 bases between the two ends. This CDR3 spans 12 amino acids. The CDR3 protein is CASSLHPGELFF. CDR3 in DNA: TGTGCCAGCAGCCTTCATCCCGGGGAGCTGTTTTTT.

The gene calls are TRBV6-6 and TRBJ2-7; D remains unclear. Trimming removed 2 bases from V and 2 bases from J, with 7 bases in between. Germline assignment: CDR1 MNHNY and CDR2 SVGAGI (reference sequence). CDR3 length equals 13 residues. The CDR3 reads CASSYVPTYEQYV. The CDR3 nucleotides read TGTGCCAGCAGTTACGTTCCCACCTACGAGCAGTACGTC.

This clonotype was detected once. A much larger clone differs by one base, so this may be a read error. The gene calls are TRBV7-8 and TRBJ2-5, with D maybe TRBD2 (5 bases). This CDR3 spans 16 amino acids. Germline CDR1 SGHVS, CDR2 FQNEAQ. The CDR3 sequence: CASSLRSTRVWETLYF. The CDR3 coding sequence is TGTGCCAGCAGCTTAAGGTCAACGAGGGTTTGGGAGACCCTGTACTTC.